Here is one TCR beta chain with its context. Original handling: Estimated nucleated cell counts came from reference gene primer amplification. Here immunoSEQ multiplex PCR was the method, and the copy in TCRdb shows in-frame clones only, minus some. That table furnishes V, J and clone size, whereas the DNA furnished D and trimming. The sample includes 270,000 or so clones, approximately 86% of them seen just once. This entry is derived from a study of blood T cell repertoires in COVID-19. Study-level information: Specimens from acute and convalescent COVID-19 originated in the United States, Italy and Spain.

The sequencing sample was made of peripheral blood. This clonotype was sampled from a man in his forties with active or convalescent COVID-19.

CDR3 sequence: CAWSGIAGGPIWVDTGELFF. CDR3 bases: TGTGCCTGGAGTGGAATTGCGGGAGGGCCGATTTGGGTCGACACCGGGGAGCTGTTTTTT. The chain carries TRBV30 and TRBJ2-2; TRBD2 aligns across 9 bases. J was trimmed by 3 bases and V by 1 base; bases with no gene match: 18. The CDR3 extends over 20 amino acids. Germline assignment: CDR1 GTSNPN and CDR2 SVGIG (reference sequence).